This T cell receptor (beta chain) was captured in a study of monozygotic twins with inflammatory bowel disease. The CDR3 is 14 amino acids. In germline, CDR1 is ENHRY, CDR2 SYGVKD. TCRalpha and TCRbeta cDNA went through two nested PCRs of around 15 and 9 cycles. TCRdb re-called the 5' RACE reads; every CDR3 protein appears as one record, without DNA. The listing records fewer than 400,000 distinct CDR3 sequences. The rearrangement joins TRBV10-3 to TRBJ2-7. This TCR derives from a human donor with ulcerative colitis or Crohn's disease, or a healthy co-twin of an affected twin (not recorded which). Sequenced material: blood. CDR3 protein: CAKKDDSHGYEQYF.